A single sample gave rise to the 21 T cell receptor beta chains below, sequenced in a study of beta chain features in type 1 diabetes. Their recognized antigens are unknown. Expressed TCRB transcripts were sequenced because the entire RNA isolate underwent reverse transcription. The table came from immunoSEQ multiplex PCR; TCRdb's copy has only in-frame clones and leaves some out. The sample includes a few hundred thousand clones, 15% to 20% of them seen just once. Findings of the study overall: There was a moderate but significant shortening of TCRB CDR3s in all four CD4+ subsets of Type 1 diabetes patients.

The source material was naive CD4+ T cells from blood. The source of these receptors is a man between 25 and 39 years old with type 1 diabetes.

The chain has TRBV28 and TRBJ2-7; 8 bases are a match to TRBD2. The trim removed 7 bases at V and 2 bases at J, leaving 13 bases unmatched. The CDR3 totals 16 residues. The germline CDR1 and CDR2 sequences are MDHEN and SYDVKM. The CDR3 nucleotides are TGTGCCAGCACCCCGCGGGGGGCGGGAGGCACCTACGAGCAGTACTTC. It encodes CASTPRGAGGTYEQYF.

This chain joins TRBV2 and TRBJ2-5; unclear D gene. The CDR3 length is 11 residues. V was pared by 4 bases and J by 3 bases, with 3 bases between. Germline lookup yields CDR1 SNHLY and CDR2 FYNNEI. The DNA of the CDR3 is TGTGCCAGCAGTGTTAAAGAGACCCAGTACTTC. Translating gives CASSVKETQYF.

This chain connects TRBV29-1 to TRBJ2-7; D is uncertain. This CDR3 region has 11 residues. Germline CDR1 reads SQVTM; CDR2 reads ANQGSEA. The V end lost 6 bases, the J end lost 1 base, and 7 bases lay between the germline ends. The DNA for the CDR3 is TGCAGCGTGGGTGTATCCTACGAGCAGTACTTC. Amino acids: CSVGVSYEQYF.

This sequence joins TRBV9 and TRBJ2-3, with TRBD2 identical over 14 bases. Losses at the gene ends were 4 bases for V and 0 bases for J; bases not matched to a gene: 13. Looked up from germline, CDR1 is SGDLS and CDR2 is YYNGEE. The CDR3 length is 20 residues. The CDR3 DNA sequence: TGTGCCAGCAGCTCACCCTCCCGGACTAGCGGGAGGATGAGCACAGATACGCAGTATTTT. It yields the protein CASSSPSRTSGRMSTDTQYF. Full variable domain (remainder filled in from reference TRBV9 and TRBJ2-3): DSGVTQTPKHLITATGQRVTLRCSPRSGDLSVYWYQQSLDQGLQFLIQYYNGEERAKGNILERFSAQQFPDLHSELNLSSLELGDSALYFCASSSPSRTSGRMSTDTQYFGPGTRLTVL.

The chain joins TRBV4-2 to TRBJ2-6; D gene uncertain. CDR1 LGHNA and CDR2 YNFKEQ come from the germline V gene. V lost 0 bases to trimming and J lost 1 base, with 1 base between them. The length of the CDR3 is 14 residues. The CDR3 nucleotides are TGTGCCAGCAGCCAAGATTCTGGGGCCAACGTCCTGACTTTC. It codes for CASSQDSGANVLTF.

This clone was counted only a few times. The chain uses TRBV5-6 and TRBJ2-1; D unresolved. This CDR3 region has 15 residues. Germline CDR1 and CDR2: SGHDT and YYEEEE. V gave up 1 base and J gave up 4 bases, with 12 bases separating them. The CDR3 DNA is TGTGCCAGCAGCTTGTACAAGGTTAGGTACAATGAGCAGTTCTTC. Translating it yields CASSLYKVRYNEQFF. Drawing the rest from reference TRBV5-6 and TRBJ2-1, the complete variable domain is DAGVTQSPTHLIKTRGQQVTLRCSPKSGHDTVSWYQQALGQGPQFIFQYYEEEERQRGNFPDRFSGHQFPNYSSELNVNALLLGDSALYLCASSLYKVRYNEQFFGPGTRLTVL.

This clone was detected a few times. Other DNA sequences of this sample code for an identical CDR3. This chain uses TRBV7-9 with TRBJ2-7, with TRBD1 matching over 8 bases. The CDR3 runs to 14 residues. V was pared by 5 bases and J by 3 bases, with 6 bases of the junction left unmatched. The germline gives CDR1 SEHNR, CDR2 FQNEAQ (reference sequence). The CDR3 DNA reads as TGTGCCAGCAGCCGACAGGGGACGAGCTACGAGCAGTACTTC. It translates to CASSRQGTSYEQYF.

This clone showed up just a few times. This sequence joins TRBV27 and TRBJ2-7, with D uncertain. The CDR3 has 11 residues. Trimming removed 6 bases at V and 4 bases at J, with 7 bases between. Per germline, CDR1 MNHEY and CDR2 SMNVEV (reference sequence). The DNA for the CDR3 is TGTGCCAGCAGCTCCTTTTACGAGCAGTACTTC. Translated: CASSSFYEQYF.

The chain joins TRBV13 to TRBJ1-1; D unresolved. V lost 1 base and J lost 1, with 19 bases in between. Per germline, CDR1 PRHDT and CDR2 FYEKMQ (reference sequence). This CDR3 has 18 residues. The CDR3 loop reads CASSLVSRVSGENTEAFF. The CDR3 DNA reads TGTGCCAGCAGCTTAGTATCAAGGGTGAGTGGAGAGAACACTGAAGCTTTCTTT.

V usage is TRBV29-1 and J usage is TRBJ1-4, with D perhaps TRBD1 (5 bases). The V gene's germline CDR1 is SQVTM and CDR2 ANQGSEA. This CDR3 is built from 15 residues. The V and J ends lost 5 bases and 6 bases respectively, with 19 bases between them. CDR3 sequence reads: CSVLWENRFDEKLFF. CDR3 sequence (DNA): TGCAGCGTTCTTTGGGAGAACAGGTTCGATGAAAAACTGTTTTTT.

The J gene is TRBJ2-1, the V gene TRBV29-1, with 7 bases matching TRBD2. V shed 1 base and J 0 bases; nucleotides not matched to a gene: 9. This CDR3 region has 17 residues. Germline V gene sequence: CDR1 SQVTM, CDR2 ANQGSEA. The CDR3 coding sequence is TGCAGCGTTGAAGGCGGGTCTAGCGGACTCTCCTACAATGAGCAGTTCTTC. It specifies CSVEGGSSGLSYNEQFF.

The chain combines TRBV30 with TRBJ2-6; D might be TRBD1 (6 bases). The V and J ends lost 4 bases and 9 bases respectively, with 13 bases between them. The CDR3 has 13 amino acids. Germline loops: CDR1 GTSNPN, CDR2 SVGIG (reference sequence). The CDR3: CAWTMDSNNVLTF. CDR3 bases: TGTGCCTGGACTATGGACAGCAACAACGTCCTGACTTTC.

This clone turned up a few times. The chain has TRBV2 and TRBJ2-7, with 13 bases aligning to TRBD2. The CDR3 is made up of 15 amino acids. Germline CDR1 is SNHLY and CDR2 is FYNNEI. J gave up 0 bases and V 6 bases, and 2 bases lay outside the gene matches. The CDR3 DNA is TGTGCCAGCAGAGGACTAGCGGGAGTCTCCTACGAGCAGTACTTC. This codes for CASRGLAGVSYEQYF.

This clone has only a few counts. This CDR3 is CASSQGSQVLNNEQFF. The DNA of the CDR3 is TGCGCCAGCAGCCAAGGCAGTCAGGTACTGAACAATGAGCAGTTCTTC. The chain couples TRBV4-3 to TRBJ2-1; the D is unclear. V was pared by 1 base and J by 5 bases, with 15 bases between. Germline values: CDR1 LGHNA, CDR2 YSLEER. The CDR3 runs to 16 residues.

The sample holds a few counts of this clone. The chain uses TRBV15 and TRBJ2-3; 9 nucleotides line up with TRBD1. The germline V gene has CDR1 LNHNV and CDR2 YYDKDF (reference sequence). V lost 0 bases, J lost 3 bases, and 4 bases stayed unmatched. The CDR3 covers 16 residues. CDR3 in DNA: TGTGCCACCAGCAGAGACGGACAGGGGCCGACAGATACGCAGTATTTT. The encoded protein is CATSRDGQGPTDTQYF.

A remark on this clone: The same CDR3 can be traced to other DNA sequences in this sample. V usage is TRBV15 and J usage is TRBJ2-5; D gene unclear. Per the germline V gene, CDR1 is LNHNV and CDR2 is YYDKDF (reference sequence). The CDR3 runs 13 residues. Between the trimmed V and J ends, which lost 0 bases and 3 bases, there was a span of 5 bases. The CDR3: CATSRDREETQYF. CDR3 in DNA: TGTGCCACCAGCAGAGATCGGGAAGAGACCCAGTACTTC.

This clone was counted between two and nine times. The V call is TRBV19, the J call TRBJ2-5; the match to TRBD1 covers 9 bases. The junction had 10 bases not matched to a gene; V was cut back by 7 bases and J by 4 bases. Germline lookup yields CDR1 LNHDA and CDR2 SQIVND (reference sequence). There are 15 residues in the CDR3. In DNA form, the CDR3 reads TGTGCCAGTACCCCAGGGACAGGGTCTATAGAGACCCAGTACTTC. Encoded protein: CASTPGTGSIETQYF.

This clone was seen more than once but under ten times. The DNA of the CDR3 is TGTGCCTGGAGAGGGGACTGGAGCTCCTACGAGCAGTACTTC. As protein: CAWRGDWSSYEQYF. J is TRBJ2-7 and V is TRBV30; TRBD2 is a possible D gene (6 bases). The V end was cut by 3 bases, the J end by 0 bases, with 12 bases between. CDR1 is GTSNPN, CDR2 SVGIG, per germline (reference sequence). This CDR3 contains 14 residues. The variable domain in full, completed from reference TRBV30 and TRBJ2-7, reads SQTIHQWPATLVQPVGSPLSLECTVEGTSNPNLYWYRQAAGRGLQLLFYSVGIGQISSEVPQNLSASRPQDRQFILSSKKLLLSDSGFYLCAWRGDWSSYEQYFGPGTRLTVT.

This chain links TRBV4-1 with TRBJ2-7; D is unresolved. This CDR3 contains 16 residues. V gave up 1 base and J gave up 3 bases, with 16 bases separating them. Germline CDR1 reads MGHRA; CDR2 reads YSYEKL. CDR3 coding DNA: TGCGCCAGCAGCCAAGTAGGAACGGTCCCCCTCTACGAGCAGTACTTC. It yields the protein CASSQVGTVPLYEQYF.

This chain uses TRBV7-9 with TRBJ2-5; no firm D call. The V gene lost 4 bases and the J gene lost 5 bases, with 11 bases spanning the gap. The CDR3 contains 13 residues. The V gene's germline CDR1 is SEHNR and CDR2 FQNEAQ (reference sequence). The CDR3 protein is CASSSFLGETQYF. Written as DNA, the CDR3 is TGTGCCAGCAGCTCTTTCCTCGGGGAGACCCAGTACTTC.

This clone has just a few counts. The J gene is TRBJ2-1, the V gene TRBV7-2; 11 bases agree with TRBD1. In germline, CDR1 is SGHTA, CDR2 FQGNSA. This CDR3 comprises 15 residues. The J segment lost 7 bases and the V segment lost 3 bases, leaving 5 bases of the junction unmatched. For the CDR3, the DNA is TGTGCCAGCAGCTTTCCAGGACAGGGGGCGAATGAGCAGTTCTTC. Its translation: CASSFPGQGANEQFF.